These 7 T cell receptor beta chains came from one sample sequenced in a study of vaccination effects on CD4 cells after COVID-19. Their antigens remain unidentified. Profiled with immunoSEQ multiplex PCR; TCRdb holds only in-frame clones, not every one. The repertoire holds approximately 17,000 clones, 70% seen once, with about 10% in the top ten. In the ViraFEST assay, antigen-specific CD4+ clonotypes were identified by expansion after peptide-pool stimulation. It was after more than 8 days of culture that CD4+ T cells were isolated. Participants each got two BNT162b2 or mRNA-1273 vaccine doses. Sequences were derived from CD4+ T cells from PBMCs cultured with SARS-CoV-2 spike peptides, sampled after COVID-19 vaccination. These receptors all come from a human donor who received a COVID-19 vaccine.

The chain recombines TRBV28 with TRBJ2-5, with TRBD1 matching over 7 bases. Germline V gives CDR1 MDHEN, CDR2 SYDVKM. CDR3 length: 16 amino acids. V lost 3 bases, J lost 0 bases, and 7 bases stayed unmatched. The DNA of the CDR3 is TGTGCCAGCAGTTTCGGGGACAGATCGTACCAAGAGACCCAGTACTTC. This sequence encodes CASSFGDRSYQETQYF.

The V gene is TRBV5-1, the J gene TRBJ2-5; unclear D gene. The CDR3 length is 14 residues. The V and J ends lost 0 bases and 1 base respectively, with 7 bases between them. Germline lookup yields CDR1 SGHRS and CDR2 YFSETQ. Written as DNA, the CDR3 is TGCGCCAGCAGCTTGGGACATTCCCAAGAGACCCAGTACTTC. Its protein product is CASSLGHSQETQYF.

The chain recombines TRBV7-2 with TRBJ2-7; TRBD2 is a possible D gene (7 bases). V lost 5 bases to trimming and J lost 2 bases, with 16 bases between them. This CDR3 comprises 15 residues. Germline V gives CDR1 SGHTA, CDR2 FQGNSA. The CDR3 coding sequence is TGTGCCAGCAGCCTCCTACCCGGGGGGCCCTACGAGCAGTACTTC. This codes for CASSLLPGGPYEQYF.

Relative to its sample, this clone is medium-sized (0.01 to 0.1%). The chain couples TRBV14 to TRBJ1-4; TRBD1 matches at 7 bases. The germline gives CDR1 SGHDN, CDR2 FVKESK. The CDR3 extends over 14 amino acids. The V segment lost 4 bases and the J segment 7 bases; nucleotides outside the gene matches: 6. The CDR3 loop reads CASSPRQGGEKLFF. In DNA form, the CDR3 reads TGTGCCAGCAGCCCCCGGCAGGGGGGTGAAAAACTGTTTTTT.

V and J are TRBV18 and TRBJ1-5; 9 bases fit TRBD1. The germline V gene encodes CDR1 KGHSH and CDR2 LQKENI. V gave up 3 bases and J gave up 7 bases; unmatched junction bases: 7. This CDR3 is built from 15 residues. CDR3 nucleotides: TGTGCCAGCTCACCTCCGGGACAGGGTCAACAGCCCCAGCATTTT. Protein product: CASSPPGQGQQPQHF.

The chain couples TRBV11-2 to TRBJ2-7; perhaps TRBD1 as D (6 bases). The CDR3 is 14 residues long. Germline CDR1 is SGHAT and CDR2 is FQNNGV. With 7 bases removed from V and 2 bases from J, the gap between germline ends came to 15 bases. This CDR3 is CASTQDSPPYEQYF. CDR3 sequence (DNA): TGTGCCAGCACCCAGGACAGTCCCCCCTACGAGCAGTACTTC.

As DNA, the CDR3 is TGTGCCAGCAGCCGCTCCAGGGGGCTTAACACCGGGGAGCTGTTTTTT. This sequence encodes CASSRSRGLNTGELFF. The chain combines TRBV5-6 with TRBJ2-2; 8 bases are a match to TRBD1. The V segment lost 4 bases and the J segment 2 bases; nucleotides outside the gene matches: 7. The CDR3 spans 16 residues. CDR1 SGHDT and CDR2 YYEEEE come from the germline V gene. Together with reference TRBV5-6 and TRBJ2-2, the CDR3 gives the full variable domain: DAGVTQSPTHLIKTRGQQVTLRCSPKSGHDTVSWYQQALGQGPQFIFQYYEEEERQRGNFPDRFSGHQFPNYSSELNVNALLLGDSALYLCASSRSRGLNTGELFFGEGSRLTVL.